A single sample is the source of the 9 T cell receptor beta chains below, sequenced in a study of T cells in Graves' hyperthyroidism and ophthalmopathy. The TCR beta CDR3 regions underwent amplification using RNA transcripts as the source. The primer set for the first-round RT-PCR of the TCR CDR3 was HTBI. TCRdb independently ran MiXCR on the multiplex PCR reads; one entry per CDR3 protein. The sample carries around 380,000 distinct CDR3 sequences, roughly 12% recorded once. The specimen sequenced was blood. These receptors originate from a man under 40 with Graves' hyperthyroidism that later progressed to Graves' ophthalmopathy.

This clonotype was recorded many times. J is TRBJ2-7 and V is TRBV7-2; no clear D gene. The V end lost 0 bases, the J end lost 5 bases, and 11 bases lay between the germline ends. Germline CDR1 is SGHTA and CDR2 is FQGNSA. The length of the CDR3 is 14 residues. The CDR3 sequence is CASSLALGYHEQYF. CDR3 DNA: TGTGCCAGCAGCTTAGCTTTGGGGTACCACGAGCAGTACTTC.

The V and J genes are TRBV2 and TRBJ2-7, with a weak D call TRBD1 (6 bases). The germline V gene encodes CDR1 SNHLY and CDR2 FYNNEI. The CDR3 length is 14 residues. V was pared by 6 bases and J by 7 bases, with 19 bases between. For the CDR3, the DNA is TGTGCCAGCAGCCCTAGCCCGACGAGGGGGGAGCAGTACTTC. Translated: CASSPSPTRGEQYF.

The rearrangement joins TRBV9 to TRBJ2-3, with 8 bases matching TRBD2. Trimming took 7 bases from V and 0 from J; bases not matched to a gene: 4. This CDR3 is 14 amino acids long. Per the germline V gene, CDR1 is SGDLS and CDR2 is YYNGEE. The CDR3 nucleotides are TGTGCCAGCGGCAGCGGGGGTAGCACAGATACGCAGTATTTT. It translates to CASGSGGSTDTQYF. Full variable domain (outside the CDR3, taken from reference TRBV9 and TRBJ2-3): DSGVTQTPKHLITATGQRVTLRCSPRSGDLSVYWYQQSLDQGLQFLIQYYNGEERAKGNILERFSAQQFPDLHSELNLSSLELGDSALYFCASGSGGSTDTQYFGPGTRLTVL.

This clonotype has a handful of counts. This chain joins TRBV5-1 and TRBJ2-3; 11 bases line up with TRBD1. CDR3 length: 15 residues. The V gene's germline CDR1 is SGHRS and CDR2 YFSETQ. With 2 bases clipped from V and 5 bases from J, the junction kept 4 bases outside the gene matches. This CDR3 is CASSFGQGAKDTQYF. The CDR3 nucleotides are TGCGCCAGCAGCTTCGGACAGGGGGCGAAAGATACGCAGTATTTT.

This clonotype was seen a handful of times. The V gene is TRBV10-3, the J gene TRBJ2-5; 7 bases align to TRBD2. CDR1 is ENHRY and CDR2 is SYGVKD in the germline V gene. V dropped 2 bases and J dropped 9; count of bases not matched to a gene: 15. This CDR3 has 16 amino acids. In nucleotides, the CDR3 is TGTGCCATCAGTGAGCTTGGGACTAAACAAGAGATGGCCCAGTACTTC. Translating gives CAISELGTKQEMAQYF.

This clonotype was observed many times. The chain uses TRBV11-2 and TRBJ1-2, with 7 bases lining up with TRBD1. V gave up 5 bases and J gave up 3 bases; unmatched junction bases: 9. CDR3 size: 15 residues. CDR1 is SGHAT and CDR2 is FQNNGV in the germline V gene. This CDR3 reads CASSPRQGIDYGYTF. CDR3 bases: TGTGCCAGCAGCCCCCGACAGGGAATCGACTATGGCTACACCTTC.

In this sample, this clonotype turned up many times. The chain links TRBV2 to TRBJ1-1, with TRBD1 matching 10 bases. Per germline, CDR1 SNHLY and CDR2 FYNNEI. The CDR3 length is 13 residues. V lost 11 bases, J lost 3 bases, and 6 bases stayed unmatched. The CDR3: CAGDRGPDTEAFF. In DNA, the CDR3 is TGTGCCGGTGACAGGGGGCCAGACACTGAAGCTTTCTTT.

This clonotype was detected many times. The V call is TRBV7-9, the J call TRBJ2-1; 7 bases are shared with TRBD1. Per the germline V gene, CDR1 is SEHNR and CDR2 is FQNEAQ (reference sequence). This CDR3 spans 17 amino acids. Germline trimming cut 1 base from V and 2 bases from J; bases unmatched to any gene: 8. CDR3 region: CASSLGLDRRTYNEQFF. CDR3 nucleotides: TGTGCCAGCAGCTTAGGTCTGGACAGGCGAACCTACAATGAGCAGTTCTTC.

This clonotype has just a few counts. The chain employs TRBV28 and TRBJ2-2, with D tentatively TRBD1 or TRBD2 (5 bases each). CDR1 MDHEN and CDR2 SYDVKM come from the germline V gene. The V end lost 4 bases, the J end lost 4 bases, and 13 bases lay between the germline ends. The CDR3 has 15 amino acids. The CDR3 coding sequence is TGTGCCAGCAGTTCCGCCGGGGCTTCCACCGGGGAGCTGTTTTTT. Amino acid sequence: CASSSAGASTGELFF.